Given below is one T cell receptor beta chain in context. In the original analysis: Reference gene primer amplification yielded estimated nucleated cell counts. Measured with immunoSEQ multiplex PCR; TCRdb has only the in-frame clones, and not every one. For V, J and clone size, that table is used; D and trimming come from the DNA. Found here are some 260,000 clones, approximately 89% of them singletons; the top ten hold roughly 10%. This sample was included in a study of blood T cell repertoires in COVID-19. Per germline, CDR1 MNHEY and CDR2 SMNVEV (reference sequence). The CDR3 has 17 amino acids. V lost 4 bases and J lost 5, with 23 bases in between.

The clonotype originates from a woman in her 70s with COVID-19, enrolled during active disease. Sequences were obtained from peripheral blood. The chain links TRBV27 to TRBJ2-5; D might be TRBD2 (5 bases). The CDR3 region has the DNA TGTGCCAGCAGTTGGGCGGGCGGTCCCGCAGGACGGGAGACCCAGTACTTC. It encodes CASSWAGGPAGRETQYF.